A single sample is the source of the 9 T cell receptor beta chains below, sequenced in a study of post-analysis software for immune sequencing data. Whole-study results and caveats: Patients showed TRBV5-6, TRBV5-1 and TRBV20-1 among roughly 5 TRBV segments more frequent than in controls.

These receptors' targets are unknown. Every TCR beta cDNA library bore unique molecular identifiers. TCRdb passed the PCR reads through MiXCR, listing each CDR3 protein once. Among around 700,000 distinct CDR3 sequences, approximately 60% were seen once, and the ten largest hold 10% to 12%. What was sequenced was blood. The receptors originated from a girl aged 2 to 10 with multiple sclerosis.

This clonotype has only a few counts. The rearrangement links TRBV10-3 to TRBJ2-1; 8 positions match TRBD2. After removal of 4 bases from V and 6 bases from J, the junction contained 5 bases not matched to a gene. CDR1 is ENHRY and CDR2 is SYGVKD in the germline V gene. The CDR3 runs 14 residues. The CDR3: CAISALAGSNEQFF. The CDR3 DNA sequence: TGTGCCATCAGTGCCTTAGCGGGAAGCAATGAGCAGTTCTTC.

This clonotype was observed a handful of times. This chain joins TRBV7-9 and TRBJ2-1, with TRBD1 as a possible D gene (5 bases). The CDR3 sequence is 14 residues long. Germline V gene data show CDR1 as SEHNR and CDR2 as FQNEAQ (reference sequence). V was trimmed by 1 base and J by 10 bases, leaving 14 bases between them. CDR3 loop: CASSLEASAGEQFF. CDR3 nucleotide sequence: TGTGCCAGCAGCTTAGAAGCCTCTGCAGGGGAGCAGTTCTTC. Full variable domain (outside the CDR3, taken from reference TRBV7-9 and TRBJ2-1): DTGVSQNPRHKITKRGQNVTFRCDPISEHNRLYWYRQTLGQGPEFLTYFQNEAQLEKSRLLSDRFSAERPKGSFSTLEIQRTEQGDSAMYLCASSLEASAGEQFFGPGTRLTVL.

The CDR3, as DNA: TGTGCCAGCCGCGGGAATACCTACAATGAGCAGTTCTTC. Its translation is CASRGNTYNEQFF. The chain uses TRBV2 and TRBJ2-1; possibly TRBD2 for D (6 bases). Trimming pared 8 bases from V and 2 bases from J, leaving 10 bases between. The CDR3 has 13 amino acids. CDR1 SNHLY and CDR2 FYNNEI come from the germline V gene.

The CDR3 nucleotides are TGCAGCGTTGTATTGGGACTAGCAACAGATACGCAGTATTTT. Amino acids: CSVVLGLATDTQYF. J is TRBJ2-3 and V is TRBV29-1, with TRBD2 matching over 9 bases. The germline gives CDR1 SQVTM, CDR2 ANQGSEA. J lost 3 bases, V lost 4 bases, and 5 bases had no gene match. The CDR3 covers 14 residues.

The rearrangement joins TRBV10-3 to TRBJ1-2; D might be TRBD1 (5 bases). The germline V and J ends were trimmed by 6 bases and 5 bases, with 25 bases remaining between them. The germline gives CDR1 ENHRY, CDR2 SYGVKD. The CDR3 loop spans 17 amino acids. CDR3 DNA sequence: TGTGCCATCAGGGGGCAGGGAGCTTCGTCGAGGATGTATGGCTACACCTTC. Amino acid sequence: CAIRGQGASSRMYGYTF.

The rearrangement joins TRBV9 to TRBJ2-1; 7 bases line up with TRBD2. CDR1 is SGDLS, CDR2 YYNGEE, per germline. The CDR3 is 17 amino acids. Trimming at V came to 3 bases and at J to 0 bases, leaving 9 bases not matched to a gene. This CDR3 reads CASSGEIAGVSYNEQFF. The CDR3 DNA is TGTGCCAGCAGCGGAGAGATAGCGGGTGTCTCCTACAATGAGCAGTTCTTC.

The V gene is TRBV29-1, the J gene TRBJ2-5, with TRBD1 matching over 10 bases. Trimming removed 4 bases from V and 7 bases from J; junction bases left unmatched: 9. This CDR3 contains 14 residues. CDR1 and CDR2 (germline): SQVTM, ANQGSEA. The CDR3: CSVGGQGLVWTQYF. CDR3 DNA sequence: TGCAGCGTTGGGGGACAGGGGCTGGTGTGGACCCAGTACTTC.

The rearrangement joins TRBV7-2 to TRBJ1-2, with 7 nucleotides matching TRBD1. CDR1 and CDR2 (germline): SGHTA, FQGNSA. Trimming took 4 bases from V and 5 from J; bases not matched to a gene: 7. The CDR3 covers 14 residues. The CDR3 sequence is CASSSRGDRYGYTF. CDR3 in DNA: TGTGCCAGCAGCTCGAGGGGGGACAGATATGGCTACACCTTC.

The chain recombines TRBV19 with TRBJ1-2, with TRBD1 matching 8 bases. Per the germline V gene, CDR1 is LNHDA and CDR2 is SQIVND (reference sequence). This CDR3 is 14 amino acids long. V lost 4 bases to trimming and J lost 3 bases; unmatched junction nucleotides: 4. The CDR3 region is CASSRQGIDYGYTF. The DNA for the CDR3 is TGTGCCAGTAGTAGACAGGGGATCGACTATGGCTACACCTTC.